These 28 T cell receptor beta chains originate from one sample sequenced in a study of T cell responses to AZD1222 COVID-19 vaccine. Some clones are missing from TCRdb's copy, which holds only in-frame ones; the method was immunoSEQ multiplex PCR. The sample has about 130,000 clones, approximately 94% seen once. The sequencing used peripheral blood, collected on day 0 of AZD1222 vaccination. These receptors were taken from an adult in good health.

The chain carries TRBV7-6 and TRBJ2-1, with D maybe TRBD2 (5 bases). The CDR3 contains 13 residues. V lost 3 bases to trimming and J lost 5 bases, with 8 bases between them. The germline CDR1 and CDR2 sequences are SGHVS and FNYEAQ. Here the CDR3 DNA reads TGTGCCAGCAGCTTGGAGGAAAACAATGAGCAGTTCTTC. Its translation: CASSLEENNEQFF.

This clone showed up just once. The V gene is TRBV30, the J gene TRBJ1-1; tentatively, D is TRBD1 (5 bases). The CDR3 has 14 amino acids. Per the germline V gene, CDR1 is GTSNPN and CDR2 is SVGIG (reference sequence). Trimming removed 4 bases from V and 0 bases from J, with 12 bases in between. This CDR3 is CAWKSGTVNTEAFF. CDR3 bases: TGTGCCTGGAAATCGGGGACTGTGAACACTGAAGCTTTCTTT.

This chain links TRBV15 with TRBJ2-3; D is undetermined. The V gene's germline CDR1 is LNHNV and CDR2 YYDKDF (reference sequence). V lost 3 bases and J lost 0, with 4 bases in between. CDR3 length: 13 amino acids. The CDR3 reads CATSRPSTDTQYF. The CDR3 coding sequence is TGTGCCACCAGCAGGCCGAGCACAGATACGCAGTATTTT. The complete variable domain, with remaining parts taken from reference TRBV15 and TRBJ2-3, reads DAMVIQNPRYQVTQFGKPVTLSCSQTLNHNVMYWYQQKSSQAPKLLFHYYDKDFNNEADTPDNFQSRRPNTSFCFLDIRSPGLGDTAMYLCATSRPSTDTQYFGPGTRLTVL.

The chain is built from TRBV10-3 and TRBJ2-7, with D possibly TRBD2 on 5 matching bases. Germline V gene lookup returns CDR1 ENHRY and CDR2 SYGVKD. V was shortened by 10 bases and J by 7 bases, with 17 bases between the two germline ends. The CDR3 is made up of 12 amino acids. In nucleotides, the CDR3 is TGTGCCACCTCAGGACTCTTTCAAGAGCAGTACTTC. It yields the protein CATSGLFQEQYF.

Points on this clone: Relative to the germline gene, one junction end is altered; a read error may explain this. The chain uses TRBV5-1 and TRBJ2-1; TRBD2 might be the D (6 bases). In germline, CDR1 is SGHRS, CDR2 YFSETQ. This CDR3 spans 15 amino acids. CDR3 residues: CASRFRGGSTDEQFF. The CDR3 DNA follows: TGCGCCAGCCGCTTCCGGGGAGGTTCTACAGATGAGCAGTTCTTC.

This rearrangement joins TRBV2 to TRBJ1-2; 8 bases are a match to TRBD1. The CDR3 spans 16 residues. The J segment lost 2 bases and the V segment lost 5 bases, leaving 10 bases of the junction unmatched. Germline lookup yields CDR1 SNHLY and CDR2 FYNNEI. The DNA of the CDR3 is TGTGCCAGCAGTCGGGACGTGGGACAGGTCAACTATGGCTACACCTTC. Amino acid sequence: CASSRDVGQVNYGYTF.

This chain uses TRBV27 with TRBJ1-5; weak D call: TRBD1 (6 bases). This CDR3 region has 15 residues. Trimming cost V 5 bases and J 2 bases, with 13 bases left between them. In germline, CDR1 is MNHEY, CDR2 SMNVEV (reference sequence). The CDR3 loop is CASSRGPVGNQPQHF. DNA for the CDR3: TGTGCCAGCAGTCGGGGGCCCGTTGGCAATCAGCCCCAGCATTTT.

The genes are TRBV11-3 and TRBJ2-1, with D uncertain. This CDR3 has 12 amino acids. CDR1 and CDR2 (germline): SGHNT, YENEEA. V was shortened by 5 bases and J by 2 bases, with 4 bases between the two germline ends. The CDR3 loop reads CASSRTYNEQFF. The CDR3 nucleotides read TGTGCCAGCAGCCGTACCTACAATGAGCAGTTCTTC.

V usage is TRBV29-1 and J usage is TRBJ2-7; D may be TRBD1 or TRBD2 (5 bases each). CDR1 and CDR2 from the germline V gene are SQVTM and ANQGSEA. The CDR3 extends over 14 amino acids. Trimming removed 0 bases from V and 5 bases from J, with 14 bases in between. The CDR3 nucleotides read TGCAGCGTTGAAGATCGGGACCGCGGCCACGAGCAGTACTTC. Translation: CSVEDRDRGHEQYF.

Here the CDR3 DNA reads TGCGCCAGCAGCCAAGAAGGGCGGCGGGGCGGGGAGCTGTTTTTT. Its protein is CASSQEGRRGGELFF. This chain uses TRBV4-3 with TRBJ2-2; perhaps TRBD2 as D (6 bases). The CDR3 length is 15 residues. Germline V gene data show CDR1 as LGHNA and CDR2 as YSLEER. Trimming removed 0 bases from V and 7 bases from J, with 12 bases in between.

The V and J genes are TRBV9 and TRBJ1-3; D not resolved. Germline CDR1 and CDR2: SGDLS and YYNGEE. Trimming stripped 0 bases from V and 0 bases from J, with 7 bases between. The CDR3 length is 15 residues. The DNA for the CDR3 is TGTGCCAGCAGCGTAGGGGGAGTCTCTGGAAACACCATATATTTT. Protein sequence: CASSVGGVSGNTIYF.

The chain links TRBV5-1 to TRBJ1-5; weak D call: TRBD1 (6 bases). Per the germline V gene, CDR1 is SGHRS and CDR2 is YFSETQ. Trimming pared 4 bases from V and 8 bases from J, leaving 22 bases between. The CDR3 runs 16 residues. The DNA of the CDR3 is TGCGCCAGCAGCCAAAACTACAGGGCGCCGGGGGAGCCCCAGCATTTT. Residues: CASSQNYRAPGEPQHF.

This chain joins TRBV5-1 and TRBJ1-3, with D possibly TRBD1 on 5 matching bases. The CDR3 spans 15 residues. CDR1 and CDR2 (germline): SGHRS, YFSETQ. Deletions cut 0 bases from V and 4 bases from J, with 11 bases between. CDR3 DNA sequence: TGCGCCAGCAGCTTGGCCGGGGCTGCGGGAAACACCATATATTTT. Protein sequence: CASSLAGAAGNTIYF.

The rearrangement uses TRBV6-2 or TRBV6-3 and TRBJ1-2; tentative D call: TRBD1 (6 bases). Per germline, CDR1 MNHEY and CDR2 SVGEGT. V lost 2 bases to trimming and J lost 8 bases, with 12 bases between them. The CDR3 is 13 residues long. The DNA of the CDR3 is TGTGCCAGCAGTTACATCGGGGGGCAAGGCTACACCTTC. As protein: CASSYIGGQGYTF.

This chain links TRBV15 with TRBJ1-4; D is uncertain. V was clipped by 0 bases and J by 5 bases, with 10 bases between them. The CDR3 extends over 15 amino acids. Looked up from germline, CDR1 is LNHNV and CDR2 is YYDKDF (reference sequence). The CDR3 spells CATSRDNRWNEKLFF. The CDR3 DNA reads as TGTGCCACCAGCAGAGACAATCGTTGGAATGAAAAACTGTTTTTT. Based on the CDR3 plus reference TRBV15 and TRBJ1-4, the full variable domain is DAMVIQNPRYQVTQFGKPVTLSCSQTLNHNVMYWYQQKSSQAPKLLFHYYDKDFNNEADTPDNFQSRRPNTSFCFLDIRSPGLGDTAMYLCATSRDNRWNEKLFFGSGTQLSVL.

This sequence joins TRBV19 and TRBJ2-6; 7 positions match TRBD2. The CDR3 is 17 residues long. The J segment lost 1 base and the V segment lost 7 bases, leaving 10 bases of the junction unmatched. The germline V gene encodes CDR1 LNHDA and CDR2 SQIVND (reference sequence). DNA for the CDR3: TGTGCCAGTAATTATGGGGCGGGGGTTTCTGGGGCCAACGTCCTGACTTTC. This codes for CASNYGAGVSGANVLTF.

CDR3 sequence (DNA): TGTGCCACCGGCCCGGCGGGACCCACAGATACGCAGTATTTT. It specifies CATGPAGPTDTQYF. This sequence joins TRBV10-3 and TRBJ2-3, with D tentatively TRBD2 (6 bases). V was pared by 10 bases and J by 2 bases, with 16 bases between. The germline V gene has CDR1 ENHRY and CDR2 SYGVKD. The CDR3 loop spans 14 amino acids.

The gene calls are TRBV2 and TRBJ2-5; D not resolved. The V end was cut by 7 bases, the J end by 2 bases, with 11 bases between. CDR1 is SNHLY, CDR2 FYNNEI, per germline. The CDR3 has 13 residues. CDR3 DNA sequence: TGTGCCAGCATAACAGACGGGCAAGAGACCCAGTACTTC. Its protein product is CASITDGQETQYF.

The rearrangement uses TRBV7-2 and TRBJ1-5; a weak D match, TRBD1 (6 bases). The CDR3 is 14 residues long. Germline CDR1 SGHTA, CDR2 FQGNSA. The V and J ends lost 4 bases and 2 bases respectively, with 9 bases between them. CDR3 bases: TGTGCCAGCAGCTCCCGACAGGGCAATCAGCCCCAGCATTTT. Protein: CASSSRQGNQPQHF.

This chain uses TRBV5-1 with TRBJ1-1, with D unresolved. The V end was cut by 5 bases, the J end by 3 bases, with 11 bases between. Germline CDR1 and CDR2: SGHRS and YFSETQ. The CDR3 has 13 amino acids. CDR3 protein: CASRQGRDTEAFF. CDR3 nucleotide sequence: TGCGCCAGCAGACAAGGGAGGGACACTGAAGCTTTCTTT. The full variable domain, with the rest looked up from reference TRBV5-1 and TRBJ1-1, is KAGVTQTPRYLIKTRGQQVTLSCSPISGHRSVSWYQQTPGQGLQFLFEYFSETQRNKGNFPGRFSGRQFSNSRSEMNVSTLELGDSALYLCASRQGRDTEAFFGQGTRLTVV.

The chain couples TRBV30 to TRBJ1-5; possible D gene TRBD1, 6 bases. The V end was cut by 2 bases, the J end by 3 bases, with 8 bases between. The CDR3 length is 13 residues. Germline V gene sequence: CDR1 GTSNPN, CDR2 SVGIG (reference sequence). DNA of the CDR3: TGTGCCTGGAGTCACAGGGACAATCAGCCCCAGCATTTT. Protein: CAWSHRDNQPQHF. Together with reference TRBV30 and TRBJ1-5, the CDR3 gives the full variable domain: SQTIHQWPATLVQPVGSPLSLECTVEGTSNPNLYWYRQAAGRGLQLLFYSVGIGQISSEVPQNLSASRPQDRQFILSSKKLLLSDSGFYLCAWSHRDNQPQHFGDGTRLSIL.

The CDR3 nucleotides read TGTGCCAGCAGTGACCATGGGTTAAACACTGAAGCTTTCTTT. This sequence encodes CASSDHGLNTEAFF. This chain connects TRBV25-1 to TRBJ1-1; D gene uncertain. Germline CDR1 and CDR2: MGHDK and SYGVNS. Trimming stripped 3 bases from V and 2 bases from J, with 10 bases between. This CDR3 is 14 amino acids long. Full variable domain (rest looked up from reference TRBV25-1 and TRBJ1-1): EADIYQTPRYLVIGTGKKITLECSQTMGHDKMYWYQQDPGMELHLIHYSYGVNSTEKGDLSSESTVSRIRTEHFPLTLESARPSHTSQYLCASSDHGLNTEAFFGQGTRLTVV.

The chain links TRBV29-1 to TRBJ2-5; weak D call: TRBD1 (5 bases). Between the trimmed V and J ends, which lost 2 bases and 1 base, there was a span of 8 bases. The CDR3 sequence is 13 residues long. Germline V CDR1 and CDR2: SQVTM, ANQGSEA. CDR3 coding DNA: TGCAGCGTTGAACAGGGATCCCAAGAGACCCAGTACTTC. Translated, it gives CSVEQGSQETQYF. Complete variable domain (other parts from reference TRBV29-1 and TRBJ2-5): SAVISQKPSRDICQRGTSLTIQCQVDSQVTMMFWYRQQPGQSLTLIATANQGSEATYESGFVIDKFPISRPNLTFSTLTVSNMSPEDSSIYLCSVEQGSQETQYFGPGTRLLVL.

This rearrangement joins TRBV11-2 to TRBJ1-3; D is undetermined. Germline V gene lookup returns CDR1 SGHAT and CDR2 FQNNGV. Deletions cut 5 bases from V and 4 bases from J, with 9 bases between. The CDR3 has 13 amino acids. The CDR3 is CASSPGWGNTIYF. For the CDR3, the DNA is TGTGCCAGCAGCCCGGGGTGGGGAAACACCATATATTTT. Based on the CDR3 plus reference TRBV11-2 and TRBJ1-3, the full variable domain is EAGVAQSPRYKIIEKRQSVAFWCNPISGHATLYWYQQILGQGPKLLIQFQNNGVVDDSQLPKDRFSAERLKGVDSTLKIQPAKLEDSAVYLCASSPGWGNTIYFGEGSWLTVV.

This chain links TRBV18 with TRBJ1-2; no clear D. The CDR3 sequence is 15 residues long. V dropped 0 bases and J dropped 7 bases, with 15 bases sitting between them. Germline CDR1 and CDR2: KGHSH and LQKENI. CDR3 region: CASSPPSARSGGYTF. Here the CDR3 DNA reads TGTGCCAGCTCACCACCGTCGGCAAGATCGGGTGGCTACACCTTC.

The chain employs TRBV3-1 (or the pseudogene TRBV3-2) and TRBJ1-2; 7 bases are a match to TRBD1. Per the germline V gene, CDR1 is LGHDT and CDR2 is YNNKEL (reference sequence). The CDR3 runs 14 residues. V shed 1 base, J shed 8 bases, and the junction held 7 bases outside the gene matches. The CDR3 sequence is CASSQVGTVRGYTF. Here the CDR3 DNA reads TGTGCCAGCAGCCAAGTGGGGACAGTGAGGGGCTACACCTTC.

The rearrangement links TRBV7-2 to TRBJ2-3; D ambiguous. Germline V lookup: CDR1 SGHTA, CDR2 FQGNSA. The V and J ends lost 5 bases and 6 bases respectively, with 15 bases between them. The CDR3 totals 14 residues. The CDR3 loop reads CASSHKPGSDTQYF. The CDR3 DNA reads as TGTGCCAGCAGCCATAAGCCCGGGTCGGATACGCAGTATTTT.

J is TRBJ1-1 and V is TRBV27, with D tentatively TRBD1 (5 bases). V was cut by 7 bases and J by 4 bases, with 19 bases left in between. Germline CDR1 reads MNHEY; CDR2 reads SMNVEV (reference sequence). The length of the CDR3 is 15 residues. CDR3 loop: CASTLRAGGATEAFF. CDR3 coding DNA: TGTGCCAGCACTTTGCGGGCGGGAGGGGCCACTGAAGCTTTCTTT.